This entry is about one T cell receptor (beta chain). The sample is drawn from a study of blood T cell repertoires in COVID-19. The protocol was immunoSEQ multiplex PCR, while the TCRdb copy is restricted to in-frame clones and leaves out a portion. Of 120,000 to 150,000 clones detected, approximately 84% appear once; the ten largest clones hold around 8.6%. From germline, CDR1 is MNHNY and CDR2 SVGAGI (reference sequence). Trimming cost V 3 bases and J 1 base; bases outside gene matches: 3. The CDR3 consists of 15 residues. The sample comprised peripheral blood. This receptor was taken from a human donor in a cohort sampled during active COVID-19. The chain uses TRBV6-6 and TRBJ1-1, with 9 bases lining up with TRBD1. Written as DNA, the CDR3 is TGTGCCAGCAGTTATCGGACAGGGGAGAACACTGAAGCTTTCTTT. Translation gives CASSYRTGENTEAFF.